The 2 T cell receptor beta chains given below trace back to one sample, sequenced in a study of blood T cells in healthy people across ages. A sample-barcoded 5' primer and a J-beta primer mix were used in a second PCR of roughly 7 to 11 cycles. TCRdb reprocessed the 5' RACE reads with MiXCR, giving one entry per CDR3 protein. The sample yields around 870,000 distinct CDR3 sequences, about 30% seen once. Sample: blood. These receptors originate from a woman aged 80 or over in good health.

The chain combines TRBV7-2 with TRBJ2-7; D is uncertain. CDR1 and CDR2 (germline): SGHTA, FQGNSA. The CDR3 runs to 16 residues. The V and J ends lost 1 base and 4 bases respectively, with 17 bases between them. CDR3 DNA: TGTGCCAGCAGCTTAGACGTTTCGCGAAGGGCTTACGAGCAGTACTTC. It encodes CASSLDVSRRAYEQYF.

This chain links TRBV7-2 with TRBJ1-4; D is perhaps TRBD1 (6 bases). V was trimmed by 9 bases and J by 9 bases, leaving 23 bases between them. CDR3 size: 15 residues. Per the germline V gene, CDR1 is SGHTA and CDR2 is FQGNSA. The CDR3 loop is CASGPTGAGNKKLFF. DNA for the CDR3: TGTGCCAGTGGACCGACGGGGGCCGGAAATAAAAAACTGTTTTTT.